This T cell receptor (beta chain) was sequenced during a study of shared clonotypes between healthy human individuals. The material for each subset, its genomic DNA, was split evenly across several immunoSEQ plates. Generated by immunoSEQ multiplex PCR, the TCRdb table keeps only in-frame clones and is missing some. The sample holds roughly 850,000 clones, approximately 97% seen once. Terminally differentiated effector memory CD45RA+ cells were excluded from the naive CD8 cells, which were CD45RO-negative and positively selected for CCR7. CDR3 length equals 14 residues. V was shortened by 6 bases and J by 5 bases, with 13 bases between the two germline ends. Germline CDR1 and CDR2: MNHEY and SVGAGI.

The chain couples TRBV6-5 to TRBJ2-2; D unclear. Specimen: naive CD8+ T cells sorted from blood. The clonotype was recovered from a man aged 25-45 years in good health. The DNA of the CDR3 is TGTGCCAGCAGCCTCTATTTTGGTACCGGGGAGCTGTTTTTT. Its translation: CASSLYFGTGELFF.